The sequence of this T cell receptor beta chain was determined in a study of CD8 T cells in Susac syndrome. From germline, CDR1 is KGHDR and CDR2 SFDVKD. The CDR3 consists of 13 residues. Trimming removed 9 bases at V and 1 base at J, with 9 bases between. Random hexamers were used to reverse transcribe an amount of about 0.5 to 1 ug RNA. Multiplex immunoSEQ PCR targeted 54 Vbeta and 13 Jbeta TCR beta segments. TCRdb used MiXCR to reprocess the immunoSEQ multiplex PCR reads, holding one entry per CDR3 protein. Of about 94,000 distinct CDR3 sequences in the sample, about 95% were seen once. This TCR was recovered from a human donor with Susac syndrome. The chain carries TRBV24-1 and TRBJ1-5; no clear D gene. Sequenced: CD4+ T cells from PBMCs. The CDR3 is CATAHGSNQPQHF. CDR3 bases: TGTGCCACCGCACACGGGAGCAATCAGCCCCAGCATTTT.